This is a list of T cell receptor beta chains from one sample in a study of CD8+CD57+ T cells in acquired aplastic anemia. One entry per CDR3 protein results from TCRdb running MiXCR on the reads. The sample contains about 160,000 distinct CDR3 sequences, around 45% of which appear only once. Specimen: sorted CD4+, CD8+, or CD8+CD57+ T cells (not recorded which) from PBMCs. Every receptor here comes from a human donor in good health. The CDR3 runs from the conserved cysteine through the conserved F or W. Fields, in order: V gene, J gene, CDR3 protein.

v_call: TRBV20-1
j_call: TRBJ2-7
cdr3_aa: CSAAPRRSSHSYEQYF

v_call: TRBV20-1
j_call: TRBJ2-5
cdr3_aa: CSATRPSSGVQETQYF

v_call: TRBV7-8
j_call: TRBJ1-3
cdr3_aa: CASSLAEGANSGNTIYF

v_call: TRBV2
j_call: TRBJ2-7
cdr3_aa: CASSEGSREQYF

v_call: TRBV20-1
j_call: TRBJ1-2
cdr3_aa: CSVWAGSNYGYTF

v_call: TRBV4-3
j_call: TRBJ2-1
cdr3_aa: CASSQEDGENEQFF

v_call: TRBV10-2
j_call: -
cdr3_aa: CASSDRGVETQYF

v_call: TRBV12-3/TRBV12-4
j_call: TRBJ1-4
cdr3_aa: CASSSPTGTWEKLFF

v_call: TRBV5-1
j_call: TRBJ1-6
cdr3_aa: CASGRVYNSPLHF

v_call: TRBV10-3
j_call: TRBJ1-1
cdr3_aa: CAIKMTREVAEAFF

v_call: TRBV14
j_call: TRBJ1-6
cdr3_aa: CASSQVGGASPLHF

v_call: TRBV5-6
j_call: TRBJ1-1
cdr3_aa: CASSSPGSRIPEAFF

v_call: TRBV5-1
j_call: TRBJ2-7
cdr3_aa: CASSVTGTVPYEQYF

v_call: TRBV11-3
j_call: TRBJ2-1
cdr3_aa: CASSLRANGPEQFF

v_call: TRBV2
j_call: TRBJ1-6
cdr3_aa: CASGPEFSPLHF

v_call: TRBV19
j_call: TRBJ2-1
cdr3_aa: CASTASGSLAVVTYNEQFF

v_call: TRBV20-1
j_call: TRBJ1-5
cdr3_aa: CSAREGRGNQPQHF

v_call: TRBV7-9
j_call: TRBJ2-5
cdr3_aa: CASSVNRDEETQYF

v_call: TRBV7-9
j_call: TRBJ2-7
cdr3_aa: CASSSSGGSSYEQYF

v_call: TRBV7-9
j_call: TRBJ2-7
cdr3_aa: CASSSKRVDEQYF

v_call: TRBV10-2
j_call: TRBJ1-2
cdr3_aa: CASSEYRGFGYTF

v_call: TRBV6-1
j_call: TRBJ1-2
cdr3_aa: CASSMSTGAGGYTF

v_call: TRBV6-1
j_call: TRBJ2-7
cdr3_aa: CASRASGSYEQYF

v_call: TRBV24-1
j_call: TRBJ2-7
cdr3_aa: CAPGGADEQYF

v_call: TRBV5-1
j_call: TRBJ2-1
cdr3_aa: CASSLLNNEQFF

v_call: TRBV2
j_call: TRBJ1-2
cdr3_aa: CASSAQSYGYTF